Presented here are 32 T cell receptor beta chains from one specimen sequenced in a study of blood T cell repertoires in COVID-19 (dated by TCRdb to about 2020). The method was the immunoSEQ multiplex PCR assay. TCRdb took this table from immuneACCESS and kept in-frame rearrangements with V and J called. Such tables lack part of the clones; where checked against another copy, unresolved V genes explain under half of the gap, and the rest is unexplained. The sample table records around 120,000 clones; around 80% of these occur just once. The ten largest clones represent approximately 1.8% of the sample. Sequencing input: peripheral blood. The source of these receptors is a man between 65 and 85 years old with acute or convalescent COVID-19.

The gene calls are TRBV5-8 and TRBJ1-2; 7 bases match TRBD1. CDR1 SGHTS and CDR2 YDEGEE come from the germline V gene. The CDR3 contains 13 residues. Unmatched junction bases numbered 4, after V lost 4 bases and J lost 4 bases. The CDR3 sequence: CASSPGQPYGYTF. In nucleotides, the CDR3 is TGTGCCAGCAGCCCGGGACAGCCCTATGGCTACACCTTC.

The V and J genes are TRBV30 and TRBJ1-6, with D possibly matching TRBD1 (5 bases). Germline-derived CDR1 and CDR2 are GTSNPN and SVGIG (reference sequence). CDR3 length equals 18 residues. V was cut by 2 bases and J by 3 bases, with 20 bases left in between. The CDR3 DNA reads as TGTGCCTGGAGTTCACTCCGGGGGGAGGGCTTCTATAATTCACCCCTCCACTTT. Translation gives CAWSSLRGEGFYNSPLHF.

The chain recombines TRBV7-2 with TRBJ2-5; TRBD2 agrees at 11 bases. The CDR3 runs 15 residues. Germline CDR1 reads SGHTA; CDR2 reads FQGNSA. Trimming at V came to 5 bases and at J to 2 bases, leaving 4 bases not matched to a gene. This CDR3 is CASSLRTSGQETQYF. CDR3 coding DNA: TGTGCCAGCAGCCTTCGGACTAGCGGGCAAGAGACCCAGTACTTC. Supplemented by reference TRBV7-2 and TRBJ2-5, the full variable domain reads GAGVSQSPSNKVTEKGKDVELRCDPISGHTALYWYRQSLGQGLEFLIYFQGNSAPDKSGLPSDRFSAERTGGSVSTLTIQRTQQEDSAVYLCASSLRTSGQETQYFGPGTRLLVL.

V and J are TRBV7-3 and TRBJ1-2; D may be TRBD1 (5 bases). The CDR3 is made up of 13 amino acids. The ends were cut back, 5 bases at V and 6 bases at J, with 13 bases in the middle. The germline gives CDR1 SGHTA, CDR2 FQGTGA. CDR3: CASSLRDGNGYTF. DNA of the CDR3: TGTGCCAGCAGCCTGCGGGACGGCAATGGCTACACCTTC.

The rearrangement uses TRBV5-4 and TRBJ2-1; D is possibly TRBD1 (5 bases). Trimming took off 0 bases at V and 5 bases at J, with 12 bases between the two ends. The CDR3 sequence is 15 residues long. Germline values: CDR1 SGHNT, CDR2 YYREEE (reference sequence). CDR3 region: CASSLGQGYNNEQFF. In DNA, the CDR3 is TGTGCCAGCAGCTTGGGGCAGGGCTATAACAATGAGCAGTTCTTC.

This clone has a handful of counts. V usage is TRBV5-6 and J usage is TRBJ2-5; tentative D call: TRBD1 (5 bases). Germline-derived CDR1 and CDR2 are SGHDT and YYEEEE. The V end lost 4 bases, the J end lost 2 bases, and 18 bases lay between the germline ends. The CDR3 is 16 amino acids. The CDR3 DNA follows: TGTGCCAGCAGCCAACGACGGCAGGGTTGGCAAGAGACCCAGTACTTC. This codes for CASSQRRQGWQETQYF.

The chain combines TRBV5-1 with TRBJ1-4; D might be TRBD1 (6 bases). The V gene's germline CDR1 is SGHRS and CDR2 YFSETQ. The CDR3 spans 16 residues. V dropped 4 bases and J dropped 8 bases, with 21 bases sitting between them. The CDR3 protein is CASSGGVRGEREKLFF. The CDR3 bases are TGCGCCAGCAGCGGGGGCGTCCGAGGAGAGAGGGAAAAACTGTTTTTT.

The J gene is TRBJ2-1, the V gene TRBV5-1, with 9 bases fitting TRBD2. Germline V gives CDR1 SGHRS, CDR2 YFSETQ. The CDR3 covers 15 residues. V shed 4 bases, J shed 1 base, and the junction held 3 bases outside the gene matches. Here the CDR3 reads CASSVTSGSYNEQFF. The CDR3 nucleotides are TGCGCCAGCAGCGTGACTAGCGGTTCCTACAATGAGCAGTTCTTC. The variable domain in full, with the rest retrieved from reference TRBV5-1 and TRBJ2-1, is KAGVTQTPRYLIKTRGQQVTLSCSPISGHRSVSWYQQTPGQGLQFLFEYFSETQRNKGNFPGRFSGRQFSNSRSEMNVSTLELGDSALYLCASSVTSGSYNEQFFGPGTRLTVL.

The chain couples TRBV13 to TRBJ1-6; 8 bases are a match to TRBD1. Germline loops: CDR1 PRHDT, CDR2 FYEKMQ (reference sequence). The CDR3 is 15 amino acids. The J segment lost 9 bases and the V segment lost 3 bases, leaving 7 bases of the junction unmatched. CDR3 bases: TGTGCCAGCAGCTTCTATGGGACAGGTGGTTCACCCCTCCACTTT. Protein sequence: CASSFYGTGGSPLHF.

For this clone: The same CDR3 is also encoded by other DNA sequences in this sample. The chain uses TRBV2 and TRBJ2-3; D not resolved. This CDR3 comprises 11 residues. The V gene's germline CDR1 is SNHLY and CDR2 FYNNEI. V lost 4 bases and J 5 bases, leaving 4 bases between the germline ends. The CDR3 region is CASSVRDTQYF. DNA of the CDR3: TGTGCCAGCAGTGTGCGAGATACGCAGTATTTT.

This chain uses TRBV6-5 with TRBJ2-7; D perhaps matches TRBD1 (6 bases). V was trimmed by 2 bases and J by 0 bases, leaving 11 bases between them. Germline-derived CDR1 and CDR2 are MNHEY and SVGAGI. The CDR3 sequence is 15 residues long. The CDR3 reads CASSYNGQSSYEQYF. CDR3 in DNA: TGTGCCAGCAGTTACAACGGACAGAGCTCCTACGAGCAGTACTTC.

The V call is TRBV6-5, the J call TRBJ1-6, with 9 positions matching TRBD1. The germline V gene has CDR1 MNHEY and CDR2 SVGAGI. V was pared by 7 bases and J by 9 bases, with 7 bases of the junction left unmatched. The CDR3 runs 14 residues. As DNA, the CDR3 is TGTGCCAGCACCCCGGGACAGGGCGTTTCACCCCTCCACTTT. Translation gives CASTPGQGVSPLHF.

This clone was counted once. For the CDR3, the DNA is TGTGCCAGTCAGGGGAACACTGAAGCTTTCTTT. This codes for CASQGNTEAFF. This chain uses TRBV2 with TRBJ1-1; possibly TRBD1 for D (5 bases). From germline, CDR1 is SNHLY and CDR2 FYNNEI. The CDR3 extends over 11 amino acids. V lost 9 bases and J 1 base, leaving 6 bases between the germline ends.

The gene calls are TRBV28 and TRBJ1-5, with a tentative D call TRBD1 (6 bases). In germline, CDR1 is MDHEN, CDR2 SYDVKM. Trimming removed 7 bases at V and 2 bases at J, with 21 bases between. There are 17 residues in the CDR3. CDR3 nucleotides: TGTGCCAGCACGGTCCTCGGGGGGGGCAAGGGCAATCAGCCCCAGCATTTT. It encodes CASTVLGGGKGNQPQHF.

The rearrangement joins TRBV18 to TRBJ1-1; possible D gene TRBD1, 6 bases. Trimming left V 5 bases short and J 6 bases short, with 13 bases between. The CDR3 is 13 residues long. CDR1 is KGHSH and CDR2 is LQKENI in the germline V gene. The CDR3 is CASSKQGIAEAFF. In nucleotides, the CDR3 is TGTGCCAGCTCAAAACAGGGAATCGCTGAAGCTTTCTTT.

The chain carries TRBV5-1 and TRBJ1-1; D gene ambiguous. The CDR3 contains 14 residues. The germline V and J ends were trimmed by 0 bases and 2 bases, with 8 bases remaining between them. Germline CDR1 and CDR2: SGHRS and YFSETQ. CDR3 amino acids: CASSLVQDNTEAFF. In DNA, the CDR3 is TGCGCCAGCAGCTTGGTTCAGGATAACACTGAAGCTTTCTTT. The full variable domain, rest sourced from reference TRBV5-1 and TRBJ1-1, is KAGVTQTPRYLIKTRGQQVTLSCSPISGHRSVSWYQQTPGQGLQFLFEYFSETQRNKGNFPGRFSGRQFSNSRSEMNVSTLELGDSALYLCASSLVQDNTEAFFGQGTRLTVV.

The rearrangement joins TRBV10-2 to TRBJ2-5; 7 bases are shared with TRBD2. The CDR3 is 13 residues long. Trimming cost V 6 bases and J 2 bases; bases outside gene matches: 3. From germline, CDR1 is WSHSY and CDR2 SAAADI. CDR3 in amino acids: CASRRGSQETQYF. The CDR3 coding sequence is TGCGCCAGCAGGCGGGGGAGTCAAGAGACCCAGTACTTC.

The V call is TRBV3-1 (or the pseudogene TRBV3-2), the J call TRBJ2-7; D perhaps matches TRBD2 (5 bases). CDR3 size: 13 residues. Germline V gene sequence: CDR1 LGHDT, CDR2 YNNKEL (reference sequence). V lost 0 bases, J lost 4 bases, and 7 bases lay in between. CDR3 region: CASSQDRRYEQYF. The CDR3 bases are TGTGCCAGCAGCCAAGATCGGAGGTACGAGCAGTACTTC.

The V gene is TRBV7-9, the J gene TRBJ1-1; maybe TRBD1 (5 bases). The V end was cut by 1 base, the J end by 7 bases, with 13 bases between. CDR3 length: 14 residues. CDR1 is SEHNR and CDR2 is FQNEAQ in the germline V gene (reference sequence). CDR3 DNA sequence: TGTGCCAGCAGCTTAGTGGGGTGGGGCGGTGAAGCTTTCTTT. This codes for CASSLVGWGGEAFF. The full variable domain, completed using reference TRBV7-9 and TRBJ1-1, is DTGVSQNPRHKITKRGQNVTFRCDPISEHNRLYWYRQTLGQGPEFLTYFQNEAQLEKSRLLSDRFSAERPKGSFSTLEIQRTEQGDSAMYLCASSLVGWGGEAFFGQGTRLTVV.

This chain connects TRBV4-1 to TRBJ2-3; 12 positions agree with TRBD2. The V gene's germline CDR1 is MGHRA and CDR2 YSYEKL. J lost 2 bases, V lost 5 bases, and 5 bases had no gene match. This CDR3 spans 16 amino acids. For the CDR3, the DNA is TGCGCCAGCAGCTGGACTAGCGGGGAATTCACAGATACGCAGTATTTT. It specifies CASSWTSGEFTDTQYF.

The chain couples TRBV5-1 to TRBJ1-4; D unresolved. The germline V gene has CDR1 SGHRS and CDR2 YFSETQ. This CDR3 is 14 amino acids long. The germline V and J ends were trimmed by 1 base and 4 bases, with 8 bases remaining between them. The CDR3 nucleotides are TGCGCCAGCAGCTTGTACAGCCTTAATGAAAAACTGTTTTTT. Its translation: CASSLYSLNEKLFF.

CDR3 sequence (DNA): TGTGCCAGCAGTCTGACCGGCACGCGAGGTGGTGGCTACACCTTC. It translates to CASSLTGTRGGGYTF. The chain joins TRBV28 to TRBJ1-2, with D uncertain. The CDR3 contains 15 residues. Trimming removed 5 bases from V and 7 bases from J, with 20 bases in between. Germline loops: CDR1 MDHEN, CDR2 SYDVKM.

This clone was counted a few times. The chain recombines TRBV14 with TRBJ2-3, with 7 bases matching TRBD1. CDR1 is SGHDN and CDR2 is FVKESK in the germline V gene. The CDR3 has 15 amino acids. Losses at the gene ends were 0 bases for V and 6 bases for J; bases not matched to a gene: 6. As DNA, the CDR3 is TGTGCCAGCAGCCAAGAGCGCGCGACAGGGGATACGCAGTATTTT. This encodes CASSQERATGDTQYF.

This clone has a handful of counts. This rearrangement joins TRBV10-2 to TRBJ1-2; D is ambiguous. Germline CDR1 and CDR2: WSHSY and SAAADI. The CDR3 consists of 13 residues. The V and J ends lost 7 bases and 4 bases respectively, with 13 bases between them. DNA of the CDR3: TGCGCCAGCACCCAGACACCTATCTATGGCTACACCTTC. Its protein is CASTQTPIYGYTF.

The chain uses TRBV19 and TRBJ1-6; possibly TRBD1 for D (5 bases). CDR1 and CDR2 from the germline V gene are LNHDA and SQIVND (reference sequence). The CDR3 extends over 13 amino acids. Deletions cut 5 bases from V and 10 bases from J, with 12 bases between. This CDR3 is CASSPRVGSPLHF. The CDR3 DNA reads TGTGCCAGTAGTCCCAGGGTTGGGTCACCCCTCCACTTT.

This chain uses TRBV4-2 with TRBJ2-7; 8 bases match TRBD1. CDR1 is LGHNA and CDR2 is YNFKEQ in the germline V gene. The CDR3 has 14 residues. V was pared by 7 bases and J by 3 bases, with 8 bases of the junction left unmatched. The CDR3 sequence: CASTAGTGHYEQYF. CDR3 in DNA: TGTGCCAGCACCGCCGGGACAGGCCACTACGAGCAGTACTTC.

The rearrangement links TRBV10-2 to TRBJ2-7; 8 positions agree with TRBD1. With 3 bases clipped from V and 3 bases from J, the junction kept 7 bases outside the gene matches. The V gene's germline CDR1 is WSHSY and CDR2 SAAADI. The CDR3 has 15 amino acids. The CDR3 loop is CASSDRVTGDYEQYF. The CDR3 DNA is TGCGCCAGCAGTGACAGGGTGACAGGGGACTACGAGCAGTACTTC.

The J gene is TRBJ2-2, the V gene TRBV3-1 (or the pseudogene TRBV3-2); 9 nucleotides agree with TRBD1. The CDR3 runs to 13 residues. The V segment lost 8 bases and the J segment 6 bases; nucleotides outside the gene matches: 4. Germline V gene lookup returns CDR1 LGHDT and CDR2 YNNKEL (reference sequence). The CDR3 region has the DNA TGTGCCAGCGGGGGACAGGGCGCCGGGGAGCTGTTTTTT. This codes for CASGGQGAGELFF.

The chain has TRBV4-1 and TRBJ2-5; 11 bases are shared with TRBD2. The CDR3 covers 16 residues. With V trimmed by 4 bases and J by 3 bases, 7 bases remained unmatched. Looked up from germline, CDR1 is MGHRA and CDR2 is YSYEKL. The CDR3 is CASSLTLAGGKETQYF. The CDR3 DNA sequence: TGCGCCAGCAGCCTAACTCTAGCGGGGGGAAAAGAGACCCAGTACTTC.

The chain combines TRBV4-1 with TRBJ1-6; D is ambiguous. Trimming removed 4 bases at V and 7 bases at J, with 11 bases between. This CDR3 is built from 14 residues. Germline lookup yields CDR1 MGHRA and CDR2 YSYEKL. The CDR3 sequence is CASSPGPRNSPLHF. The CDR3 nucleotides read TGCGCCAGCAGCCCCGGTCCACGGAATTCACCCCTCCACTTT.

The CDR3 region has the DNA TGCGCCAGCAGCCAAGATTGGGGGCTAAACACTGAAGCTTTCTTT. It specifies CASSQDWGLNTEAFF. This chain joins TRBV4-1 and TRBJ1-1, with D possibly matching TRBD1 (6 bases). Germline V gives CDR1 MGHRA, CDR2 YSYEKL. The length of the CDR3 is 15 residues. Trimming pared 0 bases from V and 2 bases from J, leaving 10 bases between.

This chain links TRBV18 with TRBJ1-2; D is unresolved. Germline lookup yields CDR1 KGHSH and CDR2 LQKENI. The V end lost 6 bases, the J end lost 0 bases, and 17 bases lay between the germline ends. The CDR3 loop spans 16 amino acids. The CDR3 protein is CASSQMNSIANYGYTF. The DNA of the CDR3 is TGTGCCAGCTCTCAGATGAACAGTATAGCTAACTATGGCTACACCTTC.